Listed below are T cell receptor beta chains from one sample, sequenced in a study of T cell responses to AZD1222 COVID-19 vaccine. Sequencing used immunoSEQ multiplex PCR; TCRdb keeps in-frame clones, though not all of them. This sample has approximately 100,000 clones, with around 83% found just once. Material: peripheral blood, obtained on day 0 of AZD1222 vaccination. The receptors were sampled from an adult in good health. Both conserved end residues are part of each CDR3.

TRBV28	CASSLGTVQYGYTF
TRBV28	CASMRTNTGELFF
TRBV28	CASRSTGSLRFYGYTF
TRBV7-2	CASSLAGTSDYTQYF
TRBV18	CASSTEVGTGDQETQYF
TRBV10-3	CAISQTTGGTDTQYF
TRBV6-4	CASNPPWRANHEQYF
TRBV30	CAWSAGSWGNQPQHF
TRBV7-2	CASSPRQGAIGNTIYF
TRBV5-8	CASSRSPGQETQYF
TRBV29-1	CSVDHRGRTDTQYF
TRBV19	CATYGGTEAFF
TRBV11-3	CASSFDWRNEQFF
TRBV5-1	CASSLPKSGGSGADTQYF
TRBV28	CATRTGGLVKTEAFF
TRBV11-3	CASSPPRSTDTQYF
TRBV6-6	CASSPLTPQRSDSYNEQFF
TRBV5-6	CASKGQAENSPLHF
TRBV27	CASTKRWTGAKNIQYF
TRBV7-2	CASSSRDRWDGNTIYF
TRBV2	CASSGGRGRPNYGYTF
TRBV7-9	CASSLTGMTTDYTEAFF
TRBV5-5	CASSLVWTDAYNEQFF
TRBV28	CASDPAGLINQPQHF
TRBV7-9	CASSIYRRELDEQYF